The clone carrying this T cell receptor (beta chain) occurred many times. The antigen remains undetermined. An absence of ophthalmopathy progression within 18 months meant stable Graves' hyperthyroidism. Patients aged 18 to 65 had newly diagnosed hyperthyroidism of under 2 months' duration. Using RNA transcripts as the source, TCR beta CDR3 regions were amplified. The HTBI set primed first-round TCR CDR3 RT-PCR. TCRdb called the multiplex PCR reads again in MiXCR, with one record for every CDR3 protein. The sample lists roughly 700,000 distinct CDR3 sequences; roughly a third were seen once. The CDR3 contains 17 residues. The V end lost 5 bases, the J end lost 0 bases, and 14 bases lay between the germline ends. The germline V gene encodes CDR1 SGHTA and CDR2 FQGTGA. The sample belongs to a study of T cells in Graves' hyperthyroidism and ophthalmopathy. Study observations and caveats: Ophthalmopathy stood apart from stable hyperthyroidism in a 13 V-J model. Peripheral blood also featured most of the thyroid clonotypes expanded above 0.001.

This TCR derives from a woman aged 40 to 50 with Graves' hyperthyroidism. Sequenced input: blood. The gene calls are TRBV7-3 and TRBJ2-6; a possible D gene is TRBD2 (5 bases). DNA of the CDR3: TGTGCCAGCAGCATAGGTGCCGGGAACTCTGGGGCCAACGTCCTGACTTTC. Protein: CASSIGAGNSGANVLTF.